The source of this T cell receptor beta chain is a study of patients and donors after allogeneic stem cell transplantation. TCRdb passed the RT-PCR reads through MiXCR, listing each CDR3 protein once. The table has some 960,000 distinct CDR3 sequences, around 17% seen once. The CDR3 runs 11 residues. V shed 5 bases and J shed 17 bases, with 13 bases lying between them. Germline-derived CDR1 and CDR2 are SSHAT and FNYEAQ (reference sequence). The material sequenced was blood, either unsorted or a sorted T cell fraction (not recorded which). The origin of this receptor is a human donor who was either an allogeneic HSCT recipient or a stem cell or donor lymphocyte infusion donor (not recorded which). It is not recorded whose cells these are; they may come from a transplant donor. J is TRBJ1-6 and V is TRBV7-7; a possible D gene is TRBD1 (5 bases). Written as DNA, the CDR3 is TGTGCCAGCAGCCCCAGGGCCACGGTCCACTTT. Translated, it gives CASSPRATVHF.